This T cell receptor (beta chain) appears in the sequencing data of a study of T cells expressing NK-cell markers. As for the study in general: Of eight sequenced donors, seven were HCMV-seropositive and one HCMV-seronegative.

This CDR3 has 13 residues. In generating TCR beta cDNA, 5'RACE template switching with UMIs was used. TCRdb re-called the 5' RACE reads and gives one entry per CDR3 protein, without DNA. The table gives 150,000 or so distinct CDR3 sequences; the top ten clones make up about 39% of it. This clonotype was sampled from a woman aged 50 to 60 in good health. The sequenced material came from blood T cells: a sorted CD56 or NKG2C T cell subset, CD4+ or CD8+ T cells, or bulk PBMC T cells (not recorded which). This chain joins TRBV12-3 or TRBV12-4 and TRBJ2-4; no DNA is available, so the TRBD1 call from TCRdb remains unchecked. The CDR3 reads CASRNPGSNSQYF.